These T cell receptor beta chains were read from a single sample in a study of OX40 agonist ivuxolimab in advanced cancers. Only in-frame clones appear in the TCRdb table, and some are missing; sequencing was by immunoSEQ multiplex PCR. This table has tens of thousands of clones, about 86% appearing once. Sequences were derived from CD4+ or CD8+ T cells sorted from blood, sampled in a trial of the OX40 agonist ivuxolimab. All receptors derive from an adult with an advanced solid tumor such as melanoma, head and neck, liver or kidney cancer. Both conserved end residues are part of each CDR3. The order of the fields is V gene, CDR3 length, clone size, D gene, J gene, CDR3 protein, CDR3 DNA. The D gene is left open where the match is weak. A clone size is listed for some rows: how often the clone was seen (once, few, many), or a class if it is expanded.

V: TRBV9
length: 15
size: .
D: .
J: TRBJ1-2
CDR3: CASSAGGNTNYGYTF
DNA: TGTGCCAGCAGCGCCGGAGGGAATACTAACTATGGCTACACCTTC

V: TRBV4-2
length: 14
size: .
D: .
J: TRBJ2-1
CDR3: CASSQTGNDNEQFF
DNA: TGTGCCAGCAGCCAAACAGGAAATGACAATGAGCAGTTCTTC

V: TRBV6-5
length: 14
size: .
D: .
J: TRBJ1-3
CDR3: CASSTQGSGNTIYF
DNA: TGTGCCAGCAGTACCCAGGGCTCTGGAAACACCATATATTTT

V: TRBV6-1
length: 16
size: .
D: .
J: TRBJ1-2
CDR3: CASSEAGGRSSGGYTF
DNA: TGTGCCAGCAGTGAAGCGGGTGGCAGGTCGTCGGGGGGCTACACCTTC

V: TRBV21-1
length: 22
size: .
D: .
J: TRBJ2-7
CDR3: CASSKKGEGSGTSQIELGEQYF
DNA: TGTGCCAGCAGCAAAAAGGGGGAGGGGTCCGGGACGAGTCAAATCGAACTGGGCGAGCAGTACTTC

V: TRBV7-9
length: 16
size: few
D: TRBD1
J: TRBJ1-5
CDR3: CASSLANYRGHQPQHF
DNA: TGTGCCAGCAGCTTAGCGAACTACAGGGGGCATCAGCCCCAGCATTTT

V: TRBV7-6
length: 16
size: .
D: .
J: TRBJ2-3
CDR3: CASSLDPGSHKDTQYF
DNA: TGTGCCAGCAGCTTAGACCCCGGGAGCCACAAGGATACGCAGTATTTT

V: TRBV5-4
length: 13
size: .
D: .
J: TRBJ1-1
CDR3: CASSFPGNTEAFF
DNA: TGTGCCAGCAGCTTCCCGGGGAACACTGAAGCTTTCTTT

V: TRBV11-2
length: 14
size: .
D: TRBD2
J: TRBJ2-5
CDR3: CASSPKRGRETQYF
DNA: TGTGCCAGCAGCCCAAAGCGGGGGCGGGAGACCCAGTACTTC

V: TRBV5-8
length: 15
size: .
D: TRBD1
J: TRBJ1-5
CDR3: CASSKGTASNQPQHF
DNA: TGTGCCAGCAGCAAGGGGACAGCTAGCAATCAGCCCCAGCATTTT

V: TRBV5-1
length: 15
size: .
D: TRBD1
J: TRBJ1-1
CDR3: CASSLEGTGYTEAFF
DNA: TGCGCCAGCAGCTTGGAAGGGACAGGGTACACTGAAGCTTTCTTT

V: TRBV9
length: 14
size: .
D: .
J: TRBJ2-1
CDR3: CASSPSSRGNEQFF
DNA: TGTGCCAGCAGCCCTTCTAGCCGGGGGAATGAGCAGTTCTTC

V: TRBV10-3
length: 14
size: few
D: .
J: TRBJ1-3
CDR3: CAISETGTGNTIYF
DNA: TGTGCCATCAGTGAGACAGGGACTGGAAACACCATATATTTT

V: TRBV7-9
length: 16
size: .
D: .
J: TRBJ1-4
CDR3: CASSSLLRETGEKLFF
DNA: TGTGCCAGCAGCTCCCTCCTCAGAGAAACAGGAGAAAAACTGTTTTTT

V: TRBV2
length: 12
size: .
D: TRBD1
J: TRBJ1-2
CDR3: CASSGQGGGYTF
DNA: TGTGCCAGCAGTGGGCAGGGGGGTGGCTACACCTTC

V: TRBV5-4
length: 15
size: once
D: TRBD2
J: TRBJ2-1
CDR3: CASSQGLIVGNEQFF
DNA: TGTGCCAGCAGCCAGGGACTAATTGTGGGCAATGAGCAGTTCTTC

V: TRBV5-5
length: 14
size: .
D: .
J: TRBJ2-5
CDR3: CASSLFGSWETQYF
DNA: TGTGCCAGCAGCTTGTTCGGGTCGTGGGAGACCCAGTACTTC